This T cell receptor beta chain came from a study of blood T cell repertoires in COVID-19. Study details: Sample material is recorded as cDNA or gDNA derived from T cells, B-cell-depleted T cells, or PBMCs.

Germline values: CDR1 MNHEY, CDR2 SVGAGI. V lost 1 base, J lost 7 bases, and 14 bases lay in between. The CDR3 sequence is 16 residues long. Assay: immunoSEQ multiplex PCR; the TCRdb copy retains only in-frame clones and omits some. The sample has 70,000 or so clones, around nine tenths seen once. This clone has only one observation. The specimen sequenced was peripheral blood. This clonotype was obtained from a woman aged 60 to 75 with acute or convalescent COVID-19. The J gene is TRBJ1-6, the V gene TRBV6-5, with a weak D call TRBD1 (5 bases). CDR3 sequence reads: CASSYFNRLGNSPLHF. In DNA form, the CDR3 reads TGTGCCAGCAGTTACTTCAACAGGTTGGGCAATTCACCCCTCCACTTT.